This T cell receptor beta chain was found in a study of CXCR3-negative and CXCR3-positive naive CD8 T cells. Study results and limitations: When CXCR3-positive naive cells were set against CXCR3-negative naive cells, the former had more hydrophobic TRB CDR3s. Diversity was high in both naive subsets and much lower in memory cells. CXCR3-negative and CXCR3-positive naive cells shared comparable TRBV-TRBJ usage, but memory cells did not.

TRB cDNA libraries were made by UMI-labeled 5' RACE. One entry per CDR3 protein, without DNA, is what TCRdb gives after re-calling the 5' RACE reads. Its clone listing holds more than 100,000 distinct CDR3 sequences. Worth noting for this clonotype: The antigen is undetermined.

The sorting of each CD8+ T cell subset was done in triplicate, at more than 250,000 cells each. CD45RO-CCR7+CD27+CD95- defined naive CD8+ T cells. Sequencing input: naive CXCR3+ CD8+ T cells from blood. Subset here: CD45RO-CCR7+CD27+CD95- naive CD8+ T cells expressing CXCR3 (TNR3+). The sequence derives from a human donor in good health. Some clones in this sample may be carry-over from other donors' samples.

The CDR3 loop reads CASSDLATGTAEQYF. This sequence joins TRBV25-1 and TRBJ2-7; TCRdb outputs TRBD1, but without DNA this stays unchecked. The CDR3 sequence is 15 residues long. Germline CDR1 and CDR2: MGHDK and SYGVNS.